Included here is one TCR beta chain sequence, with context. The data originate from a study of blood T cell repertoires in COVID-19. Recruits, aged roughly 18 to 90 years, lived in 24 US areas. Profiling relied on immunoSEQ multiplex PCR, and the TCRdb table lists in-frame clones only, not all of them. Here the sample spans approximately 180,000 clones, approximately 82% being singletons. The TCR sequence derives from a woman aged 55-69 years with acute COVID-19. Sequencing input: PBMCs or T cells enriched from blood (not recorded which).

CDR3 bases: TGTGCCAGCACTGAGGGAGAAAGGTCACCCCTCCACTTT. It translates to CASTEGERSPLHF. This chain links TRBV9 with TRBJ1-6; D is unresolved. From germline, CDR1 is SGDLS and CDR2 YYNGEE. CDR3 length equals 13 residues. V gave up 6 bases and J gave up 10 bases, with 14 bases separating them.